Below are 8 T cell receptor beta chains sequenced from a single sample in a study of early T cells in non-severe SARS-CoV-2 infection (dated by TCRdb to 2020 to 2023). Library creation used 5' RACE. This sample was sequenced with a NextSeq 500. TCRdb itself trimmed the public reads at Q25 with fastp, ran MiXCR and retained productive beta chains. When rows share a CDR3 protein, they turn into one entry using the most common DNA and genes. This sample gives under 100,000 distinct CDR3 sequences in total; approximately 9.9% of them show up just once. The top ten hold roughly 4.9% of the sample. The sample taken for sequencing was whole blood. The receptors were sampled from an adult who was a healthcare worker with PCR-confirmed SARS-CoV-2 infection or an uninfected control (not recorded which).

The chain recombines TRBV21-1 with TRBJ1-1; the table's D call, TRBD1, has no DNA check behind it. TRBV21-1 is marked as a pseudogene. This CDR3 spans 20 amino acids. The CDR3 loop is CASSTHTSSGQGNGNTEAFF. In nucleotides, the CDR3 is TGTGCCAGCAGCACACACACGTCCAGTGGACAGGGTAACGGGAACACTGAAGCTTTCTTT.

The genes are TRBV11-2 and TRBJ2-2, with 8 bases aligning to TRBD1. The CDR3 contains 14 residues. With 5 bases clipped from V and 7 bases from J, the junction kept 6 bases outside the gene matches. CDR1 is SGHAT and CDR2 is FQNNGV in the germline V gene. The CDR3 loop is CASSAQGASGELFF. The CDR3 coding sequence is TGTGCCAGCAGCGCCCAGGGGGCGAGCGGGGAGCTGTTTTTT.

The V gene is TRBV18, the J gene TRBJ2-5; D is unclear. V was pared by 3 bases and J by 4 bases, with 12 bases between. The CDR3 contains 14 residues. CDR1 and CDR2 (germline): KGHSH, LQKENI. The CDR3 DNA sequence: TGTGCCAGCTCACCCCCCGCAGCGCGAGAGACCCAGTACTTC. Amino acid sequence: CASSPPAARETQYF.

Of note for this clonotype: One end of the junction fails to match germline, which may point to a read error. This chain joins TRBV25-1 and TRBJ2-5, with TRBD2 identical over 7 bases. The CDR3 spans 21 residues. Looked up from germline, CDR1 is MGHDK and CDR2 is SYGVNS. The CDR3 here is CASRESFCPTPEGLEEETQYF. The DNA of the CDR3 is TGTGCCAGCAGGGAATCCTTTTGCCCAACCCCTGAAGGACTAGAGGAAGAGACCCAGTACTTC. Drawing the rest from reference TRBV25-1 and TRBJ2-5, the complete variable domain is EADIYQTPRYLVIGTGKKITLECSQTMGHDKMYWYQQDPGMELHLIHYSYGVNSTEKGDLSSESTVSRIRTEHFPLTLESARPSHTSQYLCASRESFCPTPEGLEEETQYFGPGTRLLVL.

This clonotype has at least ten counts. The rearrangement links TRBV6-5 to TRBJ2-7; D not resolved. V lost 7 bases to trimming and J lost 2 bases, with 12 bases between them. The germline gives CDR1 MNHEY, CDR2 SVGAGI. This CDR3 is 13 amino acids long. The CDR3 here is CASTQRVPYEQYF. In DNA form, the CDR3 reads TGTGCCAGCACCCAGCGAGTTCCCTACGAGCAGTACTTC.

This clonotype was recorded at least ten times. The CDR3, as DNA: TGTGCCACCAGCAGAGATCTGGGCTTAAGCGAGAGCTACACCTTC. Its protein product is CATSRDLGLSESYTF. The chain uses TRBV15 and TRBJ1-2; D is uncertain. CDR1 is LNHNV, CDR2 YYDKDF, per germline (reference sequence). CDR3 size: 15 residues. Trimming cost V 0 bases and J 9 bases, with 17 bases left between them.

The rearrangement uses TRBV2 and TRBJ2-3; D not resolved. Trimming stripped 7 bases from V and 2 bases from J, with 7 bases between. The germline CDR1 and CDR2 sequences are SNHLY and FYNNEI. CDR3 size: 12 residues. CDR3 amino acids: CASKEFTDTQYF. The CDR3 DNA sequence: TGTGCCAGCAAGGAATTCACAGATACGCAGTATTTT.

This rearrangement joins TRBV5-4 to TRBJ2-5; tentative D call: TRBD2 (6 bases). The CDR3 runs to 16 residues. Germline-derived CDR1 and CDR2 are SGHNT and YYREEE (reference sequence). The V end was cut by 2 bases, the J end by 5 bases, with 19 bases between. The CDR3 sequence: CASSLTGRDVGETQYF. CDR3 sequence (DNA): TGTGCCAGCAGCTTAACCGGGCGGGACGTAGGGGAGACCCAGTACTTC.